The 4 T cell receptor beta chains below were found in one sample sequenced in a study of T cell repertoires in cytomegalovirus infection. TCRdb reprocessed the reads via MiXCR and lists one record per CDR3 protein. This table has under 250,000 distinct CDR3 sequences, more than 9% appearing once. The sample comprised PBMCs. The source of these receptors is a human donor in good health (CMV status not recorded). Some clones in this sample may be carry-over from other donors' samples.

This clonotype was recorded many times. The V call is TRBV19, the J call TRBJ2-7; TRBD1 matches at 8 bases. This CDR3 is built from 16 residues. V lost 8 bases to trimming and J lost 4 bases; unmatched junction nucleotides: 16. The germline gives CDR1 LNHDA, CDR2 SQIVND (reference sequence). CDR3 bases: TGTGCCAGTCGAACCCCCACAGGGGGTCAAGGGTACGAGCAGTACTTC. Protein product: CASRTPTGGQGYEQYF.

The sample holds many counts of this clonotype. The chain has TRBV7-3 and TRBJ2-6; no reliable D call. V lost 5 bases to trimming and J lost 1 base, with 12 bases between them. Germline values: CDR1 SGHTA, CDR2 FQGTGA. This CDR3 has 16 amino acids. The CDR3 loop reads CASSLSVYSGANVLTF. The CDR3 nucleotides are TGTGCCAGCAGCCTCTCTGTGTATTCTGGGGCCAACGTCCTGACTTTC. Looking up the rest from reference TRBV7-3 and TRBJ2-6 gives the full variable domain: GAGVSQTPSNKVTEKGKYVELRCDPISGHTALYWYRQSLGQGPEFLIYFQGTGAADDSGLPNDRFFAVRPEGSVSTLKIQRTERGDSAVYLCASSLSVYSGANVLTFGAGSRLTVL.

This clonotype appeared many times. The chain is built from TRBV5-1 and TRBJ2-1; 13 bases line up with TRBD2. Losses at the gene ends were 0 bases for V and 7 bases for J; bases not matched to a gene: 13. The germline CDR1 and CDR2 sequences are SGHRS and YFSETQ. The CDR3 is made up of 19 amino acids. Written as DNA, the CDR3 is TGCGCCAGCAGCTTGGGTATGGGGGTCCCGGGACTAGCGGGAAATGAGCAGTTCTTC. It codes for CASSLGMGVPGLAGNEQFF.

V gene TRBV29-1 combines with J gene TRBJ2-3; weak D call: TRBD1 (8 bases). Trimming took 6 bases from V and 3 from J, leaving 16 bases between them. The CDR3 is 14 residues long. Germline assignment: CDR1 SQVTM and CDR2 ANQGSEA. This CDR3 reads CSVRPQGGTDTQYF. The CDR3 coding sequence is TGCAGCGTGCGCCCACAGGGGGGGACAGATACGCAGTATTTT.